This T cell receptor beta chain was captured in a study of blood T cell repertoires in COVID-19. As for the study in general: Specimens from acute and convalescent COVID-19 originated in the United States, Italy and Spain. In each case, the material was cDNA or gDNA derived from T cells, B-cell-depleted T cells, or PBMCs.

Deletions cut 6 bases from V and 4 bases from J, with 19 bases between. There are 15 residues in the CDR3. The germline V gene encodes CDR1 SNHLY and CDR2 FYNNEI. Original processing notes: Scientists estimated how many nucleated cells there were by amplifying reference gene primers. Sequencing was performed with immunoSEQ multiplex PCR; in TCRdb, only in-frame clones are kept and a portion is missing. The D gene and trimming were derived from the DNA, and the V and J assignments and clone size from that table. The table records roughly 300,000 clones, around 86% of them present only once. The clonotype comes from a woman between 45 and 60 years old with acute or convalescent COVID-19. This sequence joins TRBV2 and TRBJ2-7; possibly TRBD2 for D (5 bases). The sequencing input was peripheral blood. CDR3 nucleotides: TGTGCCAGCAGGAGTGGACCGGCGCGGGTGTACGAGCAGTACTTC. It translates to CASRSGPARVYEQYF.